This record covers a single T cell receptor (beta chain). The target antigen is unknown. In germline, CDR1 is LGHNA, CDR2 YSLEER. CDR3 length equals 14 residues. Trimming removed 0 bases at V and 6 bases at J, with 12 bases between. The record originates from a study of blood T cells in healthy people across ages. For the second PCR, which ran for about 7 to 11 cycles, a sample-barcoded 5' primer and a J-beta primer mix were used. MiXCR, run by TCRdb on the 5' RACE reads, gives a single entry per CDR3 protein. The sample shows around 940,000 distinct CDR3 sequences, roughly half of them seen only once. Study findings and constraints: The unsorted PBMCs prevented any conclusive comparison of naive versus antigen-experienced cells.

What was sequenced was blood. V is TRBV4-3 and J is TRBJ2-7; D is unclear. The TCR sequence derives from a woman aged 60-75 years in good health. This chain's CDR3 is CASSQEAGFSEQYF. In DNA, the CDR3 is TGCGCCAGCAGCCAAGAGGCCGGGTTCTCCGAGCAGTACTTC.